This T cell receptor beta chain was identified during a study of cytomegalovirus exposure and HLA in healthy donors. General observations from the study: Presence/absence analyses rested on an assumption that sequencing depth was roughly uniform across donors.

The PCR had 60 Vbeta and 13 Jbeta primers. The method was immunoSEQ multiplex PCR; TCRdb's version includes in-frame clones alone and lacks a portion of them. The sample contains some 140,000 clones, about four fifths of which appear only once. Worth noting for this clone: Its antigen is as yet unknown.

V was cut by 2 bases and J by 0 bases, with 8 bases left in between. The V gene's germline CDR1 is SNHLY and CDR2 FYNNEI. The length of the CDR3 is 15 residues. Source material: PBMCs. This TCR was sampled from a man between 25 and 39 years old in good health. This sequence joins TRBV2 and TRBJ1-5; D ambiguous. The CDR3 bases are TGTGCCAGCAGTGAATTTGAGAGTAGCAATCAGCCCCAGCATTTT. Protein: CASSEFESSNQPQHF. Full variable domain (outside the CDR3, taken from reference TRBV2 and TRBJ1-5): EPEVTQTPSHQVTQMGQEVILRCVPISNHLYFYWYRQILGQKVEFLVSFYNNEISEKSEIFDDQFSVERPDGSNFTLKIRSTKLEDSAMYFCASSEFESSNQPQHFGDGTRLSIL.